Shown below are 17 T cell receptor beta chains from a single sample sequenced in a study of regulatory T cells in long-lasting Graves disease. Through Arm-PCR of CDR3 regions and iRepertoire HTBI primers, TCR beta libraries were built. TCRdb analysed the multiplex PCR reads with MiXCR anew, one entry per CDR3 protein. The data contain about 220,000 distinct CDR3 sequences, 15% to 20% of them singletons. Time point noted: newly diagnosed GD, antithyroid drugs for less than 3 months. After RNA was extracted from PBMCs, the TCR library was made from it. Sample: peripheral blood mononuclear cells (PBMCs), taken at new diagnosis, from a patient treated with antithyroid drugs. The receptors derive from a female donor with Graves disease.

This clonotype was seen many times. The chain has TRBV2 and TRBJ2-2, with D uncertain. From germline, CDR1 is SNHLY and CDR2 FYNNEI. Trimming took off 4 bases at V and 5 bases at J, with 11 bases between the two ends. The CDR3 is 14 residues long. CDR3 DNA: TGTGCCAGCAGTGTCCCAATCAAGACCGGGGAGCTGTTTTTT. It yields the protein CASSVPIKTGELFF.

This clonotype has a single count. This sequence joins TRBV20-1 and TRBJ2-7; tentative D call: TRBD2 (5 bases). The CDR3 covers 13 residues. The germline V and J ends were trimmed by 5 bases and 2 bases, with 13 bases remaining between them. CDR1 and CDR2 from the germline V gene are DFQATT and SNEGSKA (reference sequence). The CDR3 region is CSAAGGPAYEQYF. Written as DNA, the CDR3 is TGCAGTGCTGCCGGCGGGCCAGCCTACGAGCAGTACTTC.

In its sample, this clonotype was seen many times. The chain joins TRBV3-1 to TRBJ1-4; D is unresolved. Between the trimmed V and J ends, which lost 5 bases and 5 bases, there was a span of 12 bases. This CDR3 is built from 14 residues. The germline V gene encodes CDR1 LGHDT and CDR2 YNNKEL (reference sequence). The CDR3 here is CASSSYDGNEKLFF. In DNA, the CDR3 is TGTGCCAGCAGCTCTTACGACGGGAATGAAAAACTGTTTTTT.

Ten or more counts support this clonotype. V gene TRBV9 combines with J gene TRBJ2-5; D remains ambiguous. Between the trimmed V and J ends, which lost 0 bases and 2 bases, there was a span of 5 bases. The CDR3 totals 13 residues. The V gene's germline CDR1 is SGDLS and CDR2 YYNGEE. In DNA form, the CDR3 reads TGTGCCAGCAGCGTAGATGCTCAAGAGACCCAGTACTTC. Protein sequence: CASSVDAQETQYF.

There are many counts of this clonotype. CDR3 DNA: TGTGCCAGCAGCTTATCTGTGAGAAAGTACGAGCAGTACTTC. This sequence encodes CASSLSVRKYEQYF. The V and J genes are TRBV7-2 and TRBJ2-7, with D unresolved. The V end was cut by 2 bases, the J end by 4 bases, with 12 bases between. Germline V gene data show CDR1 as SGHTA and CDR2 as FQGNSA. CDR3 length: 14 residues.

Concerning this clonotype: A much larger clone sits a single nucleotide away, making a read error possible. The rearrangement links TRBV7-9 to TRBJ2-5; 9 bases match TRBD1. The CDR3 contains 14 residues. The J segment lost 5 bases and the V segment lost 10 bases, leaving 11 bases of the junction unmatched. Germline V gives CDR1 SEHNR, CDR2 FQNEAQ (reference sequence). In DNA, the CDR3 is TGTGCCAACACCAACAGGGGGCGGCGGGAGACCCAGTACTTC. This encodes CANTNRGRRETQYF.

Comment on this clonotype: Just one base apart from a much larger clone, this may be a read error. This chain joins TRBV28 and TRBJ2-5; 10 bases fit TRBD2. This CDR3 spans 12 amino acids. From germline, CDR1 is MDHEN and CDR2 SYDVKM. The V gene end was trimmed by 4 bases and the J gene end by 13 bases; junction bases not matched to a gene: 6. The CDR3 sequence is CASSYLAGERYF. Here the CDR3 DNA reads TGTGCCAGCAGTTATCTAGCGGGAGAGCGGTACTTC.

The rearrangement links TRBV7-3 to TRBJ2-1; the match to TRBD2 covers 10 bases. Germline V gene data show CDR1 as SGHTA and CDR2 as FQGTGA. V trimming: 5 bases; J trimming: 7 bases; junction bases outside the gene matches: 8. The CDR3 contains 15 residues. This chain's CDR3 is CASSLSGRAENEQFF. CDR3 bases: TGTGCCAGCAGCCTGAGCGGGAGGGCCGAAAATGAGCAGTTCTTC.

The rearrangement joins TRBV7-2 to TRBJ1-1, with 8 nucleotides matching TRBD1. The CDR3 covers 17 residues. V dropped 1 base and J dropped 1; count of bases not matched to a gene: 8. Germline V gene data show CDR1 as SGHTA and CDR2 as FQGNSA. CDR3: CASSLGSPGQGNTEAFF. CDR3 in DNA: TGTGCCAGCAGCTTAGGCAGCCCCGGACAGGGGAACACTGAAGCTTTCTTT.

This clonotype was seen ten or more times. The chain recombines TRBV7-2 with TRBJ2-3; TRBD1 matches at 8 bases. Germline CDR1 and CDR2: SGHTA and FQGNSA. This CDR3 spans 15 amino acids. J lost 2 bases, V lost 4 bases, and 5 bases had no gene match. The CDR3 protein is CASSSRTGTTDTQYF. CDR3 DNA: TGTGCCAGCAGCTCGAGGACAGGGACCACAGATACGCAGTATTTT.

As concerns this clonotype: A far larger clone is one nucleotide away, so this likely arose from a read error. The chain couples TRBV27 to TRBJ2-2, with D perhaps TRBD2 (5 bases). The germline V and J ends were trimmed by 5 bases and 3 bases, with 13 bases remaining between them. CDR1 and CDR2 from the germline V gene are MNHEY and SMNVEV (reference sequence). The CDR3 covers 15 residues. The CDR3 nucleotides are TGTGCCAGCAGTGACACGACGGGGTACACCGGGGAGCTGTTTTTT. It translates to CASSDTTGYTGELFF.

In its sample, this clonotype was seen a few times. This chain connects TRBV4-1 to TRBJ2-7; no clear D. Trimming shortened V by 1 base and J by 6 bases, and 7 bases separated the two germline ends. Germline loops: CDR1 MGHRA, CDR2 YSYEKL. This CDR3 has 12 residues. CDR3 residues: CASSQGVTEQYF. The CDR3, as DNA: TGCGCCAGCAGCCAAGGAGTAACCGAGCAGTACTTC.

This clonotype was seen at least ten times. The chain couples TRBV18 to TRBJ1-5; the match to TRBD1 covers 7 bases. This CDR3 is 16 amino acids long. The J segment lost 1 base and the V segment lost 3 bases, leaving 6 bases of the junction unmatched. Germline CDR1 KGHSH, CDR2 LQKENI. The CDR3 DNA reads TGTGCCAGCTCACCCAACCAGGGGGAAAGCAATCAGCCCCAGCATTTT. It encodes CASSPNQGESNQPQHF.

This clonotype was seen just once. With only one base between it and a far larger clone, this is likely a read error. The chain recombines TRBV28 with TRBJ2-3, with TRBD2 identical over 12 bases. Looked up from germline, CDR1 is MDHEN and CDR2 is SYDVKM. V trimming: 6 bases; J trimming: 2 bases; junction bases outside the gene matches: 15. The CDR3 is 19 residues long. The CDR3 loop reads CASSLRLAGGKGDTDTQYF. In nucleotides, the CDR3 is TGTGCCAGCAGCCTCCGGCTAGCGGGAGGGAAGGGTGACACAGATACGCAGTATTTT.

A few counts support this clonotype. The V call is TRBV6-1, the J call TRBJ2-3; 7 nucleotides line up with TRBD1. The CDR3 length is 18 residues. Germline lookup yields CDR1 MNHNS and CDR2 SASEGT. The trim removed 3 bases at V and 0 bases at J, leaving 12 bases unmatched. CDR3 loop: CASSDDRDRLSSTDTQYF. The CDR3 DNA reads as TGTGCCAGCAGTGACGACAGGGACCGCCTGTCTAGCACAGATACGCAGTATTTT.

The sample holds many counts of this clonotype. CDR3 DNA sequence: TGTGCCAGCAGCTGGGGTAGGGAAGGGACCCAGTACTTC. Encoded protein: CASSWGREGTQYF. The rearrangement uses TRBV11-1 and TRBJ2-5, with D unresolved. V was trimmed by 4 bases and J by 7 bases, leaving 13 bases between them. The CDR3 extends over 13 amino acids. CDR1 and CDR2 (germline): SGHAT, FQDESV (reference sequence).

The V and J genes are TRBV6-1 and TRBJ2-7, with D uncertain. The CDR3 extends over 12 amino acids. V dropped 8 bases and J dropped 4 bases, with 12 bases sitting between them. CDR1 is MNHNS, CDR2 SASEGT, per germline. The CDR3 bases are TGTGCCAGCCGACCCGGTGGATACGAGCAGTACTTC. Its protein is CASRPGGYEQYF.